Following are 13 T cell receptor beta chains from one sample sequenced in a study of cytotoxic CD8 clonotypes in ibrutinib-treated CLL. Libraries were prepared by immunoSEQ multiplex PCR; TCRdb keeps only in-frame clonotypes and omits some of them. In the table there are around 310,000 clones, almost 80% of which are singletons. The sample was PBMCs, taken before ibrutinib treatment. The receptors derive from a human donor with chronic lymphocytic leukemia.

The chain recombines TRBV7-7 with TRBJ2-2; the D gene is possibly TRBD2 (5 bases). V was shortened by 5 bases and J by 3 bases, with 16 bases between the two germline ends. The germline V gene encodes CDR1 SSHAT and CDR2 FNYEAQ (reference sequence). The CDR3 loop spans 16 amino acids. The CDR3 DNA reads as TGTGCCAGCAGCCTTGACCCGGGATCAGACACCGGGGAGCTGTTTTTT. This encodes CASSLDPGSDTGELFF.

The V gene is TRBV5-4, the J gene TRBJ2-1; TRBD2 agrees at 9 bases. The CDR3 covers 18 residues. Germline trimming cut 4 bases from V and 4 bases from J; bases unmatched to any gene: 15. CDR1 SGHNT and CDR2 YYREEE come from the germline V gene (reference sequence). This CDR3 reads CASSPPYGGGGFYNEQFF. The CDR3 bases are TGTGCCAGCAGCCCCCCCTATGGCGGGGGGGGGTTTTACAATGAGCAGTTCTTC. The entire variable domain, with the rest obtained from reference TRBV5-4 and TRBJ2-1, is as follows: ETGVTQSPTHLIKTRGQQVTLRCSSQSGHNTVSWYQQALGQGPQFIFQYYREEENGRGNFPPRFSGLQFPNYSSELNVNALELDDSALYLCASSPPYGGGGFYNEQFFGPGTRLTVL.

The V call is TRBV19, the J call TRBJ1-5; unclear D gene. From germline, CDR1 is LNHDA and CDR2 SQIVND (reference sequence). The CDR3 sequence is 14 residues long. V lost 5 bases, J lost 7 bases, and 15 bases lay in between. CDR3: CASSPGDGVQPQHF. In DNA form, the CDR3 reads TGTGCCAGTAGTCCCGGCGATGGGGTACAGCCCCAGCATTTT.

This chain joins TRBV28 and TRBJ2-6; D remains ambiguous. With 5 bases removed from V and 1 base from J, the gap between germline ends came to 21 bases. The CDR3 has 19 amino acids. The V gene's germline CDR1 is MDHEN and CDR2 SYDVKM. The CDR3 sequence: CASSPDTLRLGSGANVLTF. The DNA of the CDR3 is TGTGCCAGCAGTCCCGATACGTTGAGGCTTGGGTCTGGGGCCAACGTCCTGACTTTC. Looking up the rest from reference TRBV28 and TRBJ2-6 gives the full variable domain: DVKVTQSSRYLVKRTGEKVFLECVQDMDHENMFWYRQDPGLGLRLIYFSYDVKMKEKGDIPEGYSVSREKKERFSLILESASTNQTSMYLCASSPDTLRLGSGANVLTFGAGSRLTVL.

This clone occurred once. The V gene is TRBV7-2, the J gene TRBJ2-7, with 10 bases fitting TRBD1. The CDR3 is made up of 14 amino acids. Germline CDR1 and CDR2: SGHTA and FQGNSA. J gave up 4 bases and V 7 bases, and 7 bases lay outside the gene matches. CDR3 sequence: CASNLDRGQYEQYF. In nucleotides, the CDR3 is TGTGCCAGCAACCTAGACAGGGGGCAATACGAGCAGTACTTC.

The chain carries TRBV4-2 and TRBJ2-5; 8 nucleotides match TRBD2. CDR1 is LGHNA, CDR2 YNFKEQ, per germline. The CDR3 is made up of 15 amino acids. Trimming took 1 base from V and 2 from J; bases not matched to a gene: 3. Here the CDR3 reads CASSQVGGRQETQYF. CDR3 DNA sequence: TGTGCCAGCAGCCAAGTGGGCGGGAGGCAAGAGACCCAGTACTTC.

The rearrangement links TRBV2 to TRBJ2-5, with TRBD1 matching over 8 bases. Per germline, CDR1 SNHLY and CDR2 FYNNEI. V was clipped by 4 bases and J by 5 bases; unmatched bases: 6. The CDR3 spans 14 residues. The CDR3 region is CASSADRVGETQYF. CDR3 DNA: TGTGCCAGCAGTGCGGACAGGGTAGGGGAGACCCAGTACTTC.

The chain uses TRBV4-1 and TRBJ1-1, with D tentatively TRBD1 (5 bases). The length of the CDR3 is 13 residues. Trimming stripped 1 base from V and 6 bases from J, with 9 bases between. Germline V gene lookup returns CDR1 MGHRA and CDR2 YSYEKL. CDR3: CASSQVGGAEAFF. CDR3 DNA: TGCGCCAGCAGCCAAGTGGGGGGAGCTGAAGCTTTCTTT.

To note about this clone: Other nucleotide sequences in the sample specify the same CDR3. This chain links TRBV28 with TRBJ2-5; possibly TRBD1 for D (6 bases). V lost 2 bases and J 1 base, leaving 8 bases between the germline ends. CDR3 size: 14 residues. Germline values: CDR1 MDHEN, CDR2 SYDVKM. For the CDR3, the DNA is TGTGCCAGCAGTTTAGGGGGCAGCCAAGAGACCCAGTACTTC. Amino acids: CASSLGGSQETQYF.

The V gene is TRBV7-2, the J gene TRBJ2-3, with 11 nucleotides matching TRBD1. The V and J ends lost 4 bases and 3 bases, in that order; junction bases with no gene match: 6. There are 16 residues in the CDR3. Germline V CDR1 and CDR2: SGHTA, FQGNSA. CDR3 in amino acids: CASSSPGTGGTDTQYF. CDR3 DNA sequence: TGTGCCAGCAGCTCGCCGGGGACAGGGGGTACAGATACGCAGTATTTT.

This clone came up a few times. J is TRBJ1-2 and V is TRBV30; D remains unclear. The V end was cut by 3 bases, the J end by 3 bases, with 14 bases between. The CDR3 spans 14 residues. Germline CDR1 reads GTSNPN; CDR2 reads SVGIG (reference sequence). CDR3 loop: CAWSALRSHYGYTF. The CDR3 region has the DNA TGTGCCTGGAGCGCCCTCCGGAGCCACTATGGCTACACCTTC.

The J gene is TRBJ2-7, the V gene TRBV14; D is uncertain. Germline-derived CDR1 and CDR2 are SGHDN and FVKESK. The V end lost 0 bases, the J end lost 9 bases, and 18 bases lay between the germline ends. This CDR3 comprises 15 residues. The CDR3 sequence is CASSQDPGAYLVQYF. The DNA of the CDR3 is TGTGCCAGCAGCCAAGATCCCGGAGCTTATCTAGTGCAGTACTTC.

The chain links TRBV2 to TRBJ1-1; unclear D gene. V lost 8 bases to trimming and J lost 3 bases, with 7 bases between them. Germline-derived CDR1 and CDR2 are SNHLY and FYNNEI. The length of the CDR3 is 11 residues. Here the CDR3 reads CASARDTEAFF. In nucleotides, the CDR3 is TGTGCCAGCGCGAGGGACACTGAAGCTTTCTTT. The variable domain in full, completed from reference TRBV2 and TRBJ1-1, reads EPEVTQTPSHQVTQMGQEVILRCVPISNHLYFYWYRQILGQKVEFLVSFYNNEISEKSEIFDDQFSVERPDGSNFTLKIRSTKLEDSAMYFCASARDTEAFFGQGTRLTVV.